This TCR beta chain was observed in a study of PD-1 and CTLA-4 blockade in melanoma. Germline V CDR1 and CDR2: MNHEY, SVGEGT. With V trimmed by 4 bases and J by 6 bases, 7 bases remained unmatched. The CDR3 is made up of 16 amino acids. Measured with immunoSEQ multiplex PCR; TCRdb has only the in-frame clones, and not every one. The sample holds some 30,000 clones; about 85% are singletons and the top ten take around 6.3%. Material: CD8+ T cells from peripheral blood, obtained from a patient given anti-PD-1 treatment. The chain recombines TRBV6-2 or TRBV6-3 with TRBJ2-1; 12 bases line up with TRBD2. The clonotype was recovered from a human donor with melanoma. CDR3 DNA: TGTGCCAGCAGTTCCCCGGGACTAGCGGGCTTCAATGAGCAGTTCTTC. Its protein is CASSSPGLAGFNEQFF.